This record concerns one T cell receptor (beta chain) sequence. Its antigen is as yet unknown. Libraries were prepared by immunoSEQ multiplex PCR; TCRdb keeps only in-frame clonotypes and omits some of them. This table holds about 83,000 clones, about 90% found once. This CDR3 has 14 amino acids. Germline V gene lookup returns CDR1 SGDLS and CDR2 YYNGEE. The ends were cut back, 0 bases at V and 3 bases at J, with 9 bases in the middle. The entry originates in a study of OX40 agonist ivuxolimab in advanced cancers. Whole-study results and caveats: The 0.1-3.0 mg/kg partial responders had among the lowest clonal expansion.

Here the sequenced sample was CD4+ or CD8+ T cells sorted from blood, taken in a trial of the OX40 agonist ivuxolimab. The clonotype originates from an adult with an advanced solid tumor such as melanoma, head and neck, liver or kidney cancer. The rearrangement joins TRBV9 to TRBJ1-1; the D is unclear. The CDR3 is CASSVVGGDTEAFF. For the CDR3, the DNA is TGTGCCAGCAGCGTAGTTGGAGGAGACACTGAAGCTTTCTTT.